These T cell receptor beta chains were read from a single sample in a study of patients and donors after allogeneic stem cell transplantation. TCRdb recomputed calls from the RT-PCR reads with MiXCR, one row per CDR3 protein. The data hold about 960,000 distinct CDR3 sequences, with about a sixth observed a single time. The sample was blood, either unsorted or a sorted T cell fraction (not recorded which). The receptor set was obtained from a human donor who was either an allogeneic HSCT recipient or a stem cell or donor lymphocyte infusion donor (not recorded which). It is not recorded whose cells these are; they may come from a transplant donor. Each CDR3 is given with its conserved first and last residue. Each record gives: D gene, V gene, clone size, J gene, CDR3 DNA, CDR3 protein. D genes are given only for firm matches. A row's size may be missing; if present it is once, few, many or a size class.

-	TRBV20-1	-	TRBJ1-5	TGCAGTGCCTTTAGTGCCGGGGCCCCTTATAGCAATCAGCCCCAGCATTTT	CSAFSAGAPYSNQPQHF
TRBD1	TRBV20-1	many	TRBJ1-5	TGCAGTGCTAGCTCCGGGACAGGCGGCGATCAGCCCCAGCATTTT	CSASSGTGGDQPQHF
-	TRBV10-3	few	TRBJ1-1	TGTGCCATCAGTCAGAACACTGAAGCTTTCTTT	CAISQNTEAFF
-	TRBV27	-	TRBJ2-7	TGTGCCAAAGAGGGGGGGAAGGGAACCTACGAGCAGTACTTC	CAKEGGKGTYEQYF
TRBD2	TRBV4-2	few	TRBJ2-7	TGTGCCAGCAGCCAAGATCAGCGGGGGCGATACGAGCAGTACTTC	CASSQDQRGRYEQYF
TRBD2	TRBV4-3	-	TRBJ2-7	TGCGCCAGCAGCCAAGTAATAGCGGGGGGGCCGGGTCACGAGCAGTACTTC	CASSQVIAGGPGHEQYF
-	TRBV4-2	few	TRBJ2-2	TGTGCCAGCAGCCAAGAAAGTCCGCGGGGAGTGATCGGGGAGCTGTTTTTT	CASSQESPRGVIGELFF
TRBD2	TRBV20-1	-	TRBJ2-1	TGCAGTGCTAGAGACCCCAGCGGGAGGGCCAATGAGCAGTTCTTC	CSARDPSGRANEQFF
-	TRBV11-1	few	TRBJ2-5	TGTGCCAGCAGCTTAGCCCCCCCCGGGAACTCGGGGCAAGAGACCCAGTACTTC	CASSLAPPGNSGQETQYF
TRBD1	TRBV5-1	-	TRBJ1-2	TGCGCCAGCAGCCCGACAGGGGACGATGGCTACACCTTC	CASSPTGDDGYTF
-	TRBV24-1	-	TRBJ2-1	TGTGCCACCAGTGCGGCACCCAATCCGGGTCAGAACAATGAGCAGTTCTTC	CATSAAPNPGQNNEQFF
TRBD1	TRBV20-1	few	TRBJ2-7	TGCAGTGCTATGGGACAGGCCCTCCACGAGCAGTACTTC	CSAMGQALHEQYF
-	TRBV10-3	-	TRBJ1-2	TGTGCCATCAGTGAGTCTGGGGTGAGCTACACCTTC	CAISESGVSYTF
TRBD1	TRBV20-1	few	TRBJ1-2	TGCAGTGCTGAAGTCCCGGGACAGGGCGCAGAGGTCTATGGCTACACCTTC	CSAEVPGQGAEVYGYTF
-	TRBV3-1	-	TRBJ2-1	TGTGCCAGCAGCCAAGAGGAGGGGCCAGGCGGGGAGCAGTTCTTC	CASSQEEGPGGEQFF
-	TRBV5-1	few	TRBJ2-3	TGCGCCAGCAGCTTGGCCGTTCATTTCACAGATACGCAGTATTTT	CASSLAVHFTDTQYF
-	TRBV6-5	many	TRBJ2-7	TGTGCCAGCAGTTACTCTCTGGGAACTAGCTCTGACGGGCAGTACTTC	CASSYSLGTSSDGQYF
-	TRBV4-1	few	TRBJ1-1	TGCGCCAGCAGCAAATCCGCGATGCCAGTGAACACTGAAGCTTTCTTT	CASSKSAMPVNTEAFF
-	TRBV20-1	-	TRBJ2-5	TGCAGTGCTAGAGTGGGAACGACCACTCAAGAGACCCAGTACTTC	CSARVGTTTQETQYF
-	TRBV5-1	many	TRBJ2-5	TGTGCCAGCAGTTTAGTCTCAGGTGGGGAGACCCAGTACTTC	CASSLVSGGETQYF
-	TRBV27	few	TRBJ2-5	TGTGCCAGCAGTTTGGACGGCCAAGAGACCCAGTACTTC	CASSLDGQETQYF
-	TRBV5-1	few	TRBJ1-2	TGCGCCAGCAGCTCCGATTACAGGGATCCAGGGGATGGCTACACCTTC	CASSSDYRDPGDGYTF
TRBD2	TRBV7-8	few	TRBJ2-1	TGTGCCAGCAGCTTAGCAATACTAGCGGGGGCTTCCTACAATGAGCAGTTCTTC	CASSLAILAGASYNEQFF
-	TRBV20-1	-	TRBJ2-1	TGCAGTGCTAAGAAGGGGCGGGGCTACAATGAGCAGTTCTTC	CSAKKGRGYNEQFF
TRBD2	TRBV20-1	-	TRBJ2-2	TGCAGTGCTAGAGGGGGTAGCGGGGTCAACACCGGGGAGCTGTTTTTT	CSARGGSGVNTGELFF
TRBD2	TRBV5-1	-	TRBJ2-7	TGCGCCAGCAGCAGAACCGGGACTACCTCCTACGAGCAGTACTTC	CASSRTGTTSYEQYF
TRBD2	TRBV5-1	-	TRBJ2-3	TGCGCCAGCAGCTTCATACCCGCAGCGGGAGGATACACAGATACGCAGTATTTT	CASSFIPAAGGYTDTQYF
-	TRBV4-2	-	TRBJ2-1	TGTGCCAGCAGCCAAGCGGGTGTACCTGACAATGAGCAGTTCTTC	CASSQAGVPDNEQFF
-	TRBV20-1	-	TRBJ2-3	TGCAGTGCTAGGACCGGGACCCCTACTACGCAGTATTTT	CSARTGTPTTQYF
-	TRBV12-3/TRBV12-4	-	TRBJ2-1	TGTGCCAGCAGTTTCGCGCGGCTCGCGGATGAGCAGTTCTTC	CASSFARLADEQFF
TRBD1	TRBV7-2	-	TRBJ2-5	TGTGCCAGCAGACCCCAGACAGGGGGAAAGGAGACCCAGTACTTC	CASRPQTGGKETQYF
-	TRBV7-9	-	TRBJ2-2	TGTGCCAGCAGCTTCGGGGCCTCCACCGGGGAGCTGTTTTTT	CASSFGASTGELFF
TRBD2	TRBV2	-	TRBJ2-1	TGTGCCAGCAGTGAACCGACCGGACTAGCGGGAGCCAATGAGCAGTTCTTC	CASSEPTGLAGANEQFF
-	TRBV29-1	-	TRBJ1-1	TGCAGCGTGGCTCGGGGTCCTGAAGCTTTCTTT	CSVARGPEAFF
-	TRBV29-1	many	TRBJ2-7	TGCAGCGTTGTAGGTGGGAGTCAATACTACGAGCAGTACTTC	CSVVGGSQYYEQYF
TRBD1	TRBV10-3	-	TRBJ2-5	TGTGCCATCAGTCCCCGACAGGGGGACGAGACCCAGTACTTC	CAISPRQGDETQYF
-	TRBV4-2	-	TRBJ1-4	TGTGCCAGCAGCCAAGATCTAGACCGAGAAAAACTGTTTTTT	CASSQDLDREKLFF
TRBD2	TRBV18	-	TRBJ2-1	TGTGCCAGCTCACCGACATGGAGGACTAGCTTTGAGCAGTTCTTC	CASSPTWRTSFEQFF
TRBD2	TRBV20-1	many	TRBJ2-1	TGCAGTGCTAGCGGGGGGAGGTACAATGAGCAGTTCTTC	CSASGGRYNEQFF
TRBD2	TRBV12-5	few	TRBJ2-5	TGTGCTAGTGGTTTGGTCTCGGGACTAGCGGGGCTCAGGGAGACCCAGTACTTC	CASGLVSGLAGLRETQYF
-	TRBV3-1	once	TRBJ2-7	TGTGCCAGCAGCCTCGGAGAGGGACACTACGAGCAGTACTTC	CASSLGEGHYEQYF
-	TRBV24-1	-	TRBJ2-1	TGTGCCACCAGTGATCCTTCCATGAATGAGCAGTTCTTC	CATSDPSMNEQFF
-	TRBV5-1	few	TRBJ1-6	TGCGCCAGCAGCCGAGGCAGAGATATGAGTAATTCACCCCTCCACTTT	CASSRGRDMSNSPLHF
-	TRBV12-5	many	TRBJ1-1	TGTGCTAGTGGCCCAGACAGCAGGACTGAAGCTTTCTTT	CASGPDSRTEAFF
-	TRBV29-1	many	TRBJ1-2	TGCAGCGTTGTCCCCAGGGGCTATGGCTACACCTTC	CSVVPRGYGYTF
-	TRBV21-1	few	TRBJ1-5	TGTGCCAGCAGCAAAGTTGTCAGGGGGAACAATCAGCCCCAGCATTTT	CASSKVVRGNNQPQHF
-	TRBV27	-	TRBJ2-2	TGTGCCAGCAAGGGGGGTCGGACCGGGGAGCTGTTTTTT	CASKGGRTGELFF
-	TRBV27	-	TRBJ2-7	TGTGCCAGCAGTCTGAACCCCGGATCCTACGAGCAGTACTTC	CASSLNPGSYEQYF
-	TRBV20-1	-	TRBJ2-5	TGCAGCGGTTTTAAGGCGGATCAAGAGACCCAGTACTTC	CSGFKADQETQYF
TRBD1	TRBV29-1	many	TRBJ2-2	TGCAGCGCGCGACGACAGGGGGCGCTTTCCGGGGAGCTGTTTTTT	CSARRQGALSGELFF
-	TRBV7-8	few	TRBJ2-7	TGTGCCAGCAGCTTAGTGCGATGGGGCGCCTACGAGCAGTACTTC	CASSLVRWGAYEQYF
-	TRBV20-1	-	TRBJ2-1	TGCAGTGCTGAGAGCTTTGACGCAGGTGGATTTGGGGGTGAGCAGTTCTTC	CSAESFDAGGFGGEQFF
-	TRBV5-1	few	TRBJ2-3	TGCGCCAGCAGCAGTAGCTGGGGCACAGATACGCAGTATTTT	CASSSSWGTDTQYF
-	TRBV7-3	-	TRBJ2-3	TGTGCCAGCAGCTCGTCCGGGCCCCTCAATACGCAGTATTTT	CASSSSGPLNTQYF
-	TRBV10-3	-	TRBJ2-3	TGTGCCATCAGCTCGGGACACCTTTCCACAGATACGCAGTATTTT	CAISSGHLSTDTQYF
TRBD2	TRBV5-4	few	TRBJ2-3	TGTGCCAGCAGCTTGGAAGTAACAGCGGGGAAGGATACGCAGTATTTT	CASSLEVTAGKDTQYF
-	TRBV5-6	-	TRBJ1-1	TGTGCCAGCAGCCCGATGACGGATCCGGGGGCTTTCTTT	CASSPMTDPGAFF
-	TRBV9	many	TRBJ1-6	TGTGCCAGCAGCGTAACCGTTAATTCACCCCTCCACTTT	CASSVTVNSPLHF